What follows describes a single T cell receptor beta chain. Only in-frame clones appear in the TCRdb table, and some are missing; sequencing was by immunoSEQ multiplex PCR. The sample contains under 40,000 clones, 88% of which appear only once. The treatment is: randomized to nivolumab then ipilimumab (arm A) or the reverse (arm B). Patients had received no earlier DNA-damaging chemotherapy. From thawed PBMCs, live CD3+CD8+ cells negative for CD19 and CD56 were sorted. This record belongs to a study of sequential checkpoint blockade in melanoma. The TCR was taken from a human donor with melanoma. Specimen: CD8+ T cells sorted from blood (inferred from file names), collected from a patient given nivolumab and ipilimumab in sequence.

CDR3 bases: TGTGCCAGCAGCGTAGGGGGCAGCACTTACGAGCAGTACTTC. This codes for CASSVGGSTYEQYF. The chain recombines TRBV9 with TRBJ2-7; D may be TRBD1 (5 bases). The ends were cut back, 0 bases at V and 4 bases at J, with 11 bases in the middle. This CDR3 has 14 residues. Looked up from germline, CDR1 is SGDLS and CDR2 is YYNGEE.